This T cell receptor beta chain is from a study of cytomegalovirus exposure and HLA in healthy donors. The study, taken as a whole, reports: Whilst most TCR sequences proved rare, a subset of public TCRs occurred across many donors.

Amplification used 60 Vbeta primers and 13 Jbeta primers. Sequenced by immunoSEQ multiplex PCR; TCRdb stores in-frame clones only, minus some. The sample consists of some 170,000 clones, around 83% of them appearing once. The CDR3 is 13 amino acids. V was clipped by 0 bases and J by 6 bases, with 5 bases between them. Germline V lookup: CDR1 MNHEY, CDR2 SMNVEV (reference sequence). This clone occurred once. Its matching antigen is unknown. The chain is built from TRBV27 and TRBJ2-2, with no clear D. The source is a man in his fifties in good health and CMV-seropositive. The sequencing sample was made of PBMCs. DNA for the CDR3: TGTGCCAGCAGTTTATCACCAGCCGGGGAGCTGTTTTTT. This sequence encodes CASSLSPAGELFF.